Below, 18 T cell receptor beta chains from the same sample are listed, as sequenced in a study of cytomegalovirus exposure and HLA in healthy donors (dated by TCRdb to about 2017). Library creation used the immunoSEQ multiplex PCR assay. The multiplex PCR relied on a mix of 60 forward primers for TCR Vbeta segments and 13 reverse primers for TCR Jbeta segments. TCRdb mirrors the immuneACCESS table, restricted to in-frame sequences. Some clones are absent from its copies; in checked studies, under half trace to an unresolved V gene, and the reason for the others is unknown. Present in this sample are about 200,000 clones, 70% to 80% of which were seen just once. Around 16% of the sample is in the top ten clones. The sequenced sample consisted of PBMCs. These receptor sequences come from a man aged 40-49 years in good health and CMV-seronegative.

The genes are TRBV4-2 and TRBJ2-7; no clear D gene. The V and J ends lost 2 bases and 2 bases respectively, with 7 bases between them. This CDR3 has 13 residues. Germline values: CDR1 LGHNA, CDR2 YNFKEQ. CDR3 DNA: TGTGCCAGCAGCCAAAGCCCCACCTACGAGCAGTACTTC. Amino acid sequence: CASSQSPTYEQYF.

The genes are TRBV10-3 and TRBJ2-5; TRBD2 matches 12 bases. The DNA end is more similar to TRBJ2-7, so the J call may be wrong. This CDR3 region has 18 residues. Germline CDR1 is ENHRY and CDR2 is SYGVKD. DNA for the CDR3: TGTGCCATCAGCTTGACGAGACTAGCGGGAGTAATGTCCTACGAGCAGTACTTC. Its protein is CAISLTRLAGVMSYEQYF.

This clone has more than one count but fewer than ten. The rearrangement uses TRBV7-9 and TRBJ1-1; D unclear. Germline V lookup: CDR1 SEHNR, CDR2 FQNEAQ (reference sequence). The CDR3 has 15 amino acids. Trimming left V 4 bases short and J 0 bases short, with 12 bases between. This CDR3 reads CASSSESYMNTEAFF. The CDR3, as DNA: TGTGCCAGCAGCTCGGAGTCATATATGAACACTGAAGCTTTCTTT.

V usage is TRBV4-1 and J usage is TRBJ1-1; D possibly corresponds to TRBD1 (6 bases). Germline V gives CDR1 MGHRA, CDR2 YSYEKL. Trimming removed 0 bases from V and 0 bases from J, with 14 bases in between. CDR3 length: 17 residues. The CDR3 DNA reads TGCGCCAGCAGCCAAGATATCAGGGGAACCTTGAACACTGAAGCTTTCTTT. As protein: CASSQDIRGTLNTEAFF.

This chain joins TRBV19 and TRBJ2-5; no clear D gene. Germline CDR1 is LNHDA and CDR2 is SQIVND (reference sequence). There are 13 residues in the CDR3. Trimming took off 3 bases at V and 0 bases at J, with 5 bases between the two ends. Written as DNA, the CDR3 is TGTGCCAGTAGTATCAACTACCAAGAGACCCAGTACTTC. Its translation is CASSINYQETQYF.

The chain combines TRBV9 with TRBJ2-1, with TRBD2 matching over 11 bases. Germline lookup yields CDR1 SGDLS and CDR2 YYNGEE. Trimming at V came to 0 bases and at J to 4 bases, leaving 0 bases not matched to a gene. The CDR3 length is 15 residues. The DNA of the CDR3 is TGTGCCAGCAGCGTAGGACTAGCGGGGTACAATGAGCAGTTCTTC. Protein: CASSVGLAGYNEQFF.

The chain has TRBV4-2 and TRBJ2-7; TRBD2 matches at 7 bases. The V and J ends lost 1 base and 2 bases, in that order; junction bases with no gene match: 2. This CDR3 contains 14 residues. Germline CDR1 LGHNA, CDR2 YNFKEQ. In DNA form, the CDR3 reads TGTGCCAGCAGCCAAGCCGGGACTACCTACGAGCAGTACTTC. It translates to CASSQAGTTYEQYF.

The chain is built from TRBV1 and TRBJ2-2; the D call TRBD2 from the table was never checked on the DNA. TRBV1 is a known pseudogene. The CDR3 has 19 residues. The DNA of the CDR3 is TGCACCAGCAGCCACCCCGAGCGCGGGGGGGCAGGAGGCACCGGGGAGCTGTTTTTT. It translates to CTSSHPERGGAGGTGELFF.

This clone was seen more than once but under ten times. J is TRBJ2-7 and V is TRBV7-3, with 16 bases that match TRBD2. The germline V gene encodes CDR1 SGHTA and CDR2 FQGTGA. V trimming: 0 bases; J trimming: 5 bases; junction bases outside the gene matches: 4. The CDR3 runs 17 residues. The CDR3: CASSLTGLAGGLHEQYF. CDR3 sequence (DNA): TGTGCCAGCAGCTTAACGGGACTAGCGGGAGGGCTCCACGAGCAGTACTTC.

This clone was counted only a few times. The chain uses TRBV5-4 and TRBJ1-1; 8 bases line up with TRBD1. The V gene's germline CDR1 is SGHNT and CDR2 YYREEE (reference sequence). Trimming cost V 3 bases and J 5 bases; bases outside gene matches: 6. This CDR3 spans 14 amino acids. The chain's CDR3 is CASSSQGAHTEAFF. As DNA, the CDR3 is TGTGCCAGCAGCTCGCAGGGGGCACATACTGAAGCTTTCTTT. Using reference TRBV5-4 and TRBJ1-1 for the parts outside the CDR3, the full variable domain is ETGVTQSPTHLIKTRGQQVTLRCSSQSGHNTVSWYQQALGQGPQFIFQYYREEENGRGNFPPRFSGLQFPNYSSELNVNALELDDSALYLCASSSQGAHTEAFFGQGTRLTVV.

The gene calls are TRBV19 and TRBJ1-1, with D perhaps matching TRBD1 (5 bases). The CDR3 is 15 amino acids. The V and J ends lost 5 bases and 3 bases respectively, with 16 bases between them. The germline V gene encodes CDR1 LNHDA and CDR2 SQIVND (reference sequence). CDR3 sequence: CASSGGTGRDTEAFF. For the CDR3, the DNA is TGTGCCAGTAGTGGCGGGACGGGACGGGACACTGAAGCTTTCTTT.

The V and J genes are TRBV25-1 and TRBJ1-1; 7 bases map to TRBD1. The CDR3 is 14 amino acids. Germline trimming cut 8 bases from V and 11 bases from J; bases unmatched to any gene: 17. Germline CDR1 is MGHDK and CDR2 is SYGVNS. This CDR3 reads CASVQSGQGVGAFF. Written as DNA, the CDR3 is TGTGCCAGCGTCCAGTCAGGGCAGGGGGTCGGGGCTTTCTTT.

The chain has TRBV13 and TRBJ2-1; D may be TRBD2 (6 bases). Trimming took 4 bases from V and 2 from J, leaving 15 bases between them. This CDR3 is built from 16 residues. From germline, CDR1 is PRHDT and CDR2 FYEKMQ (reference sequence). The CDR3 spells CASSSPGSGPYNEQFF. The CDR3 nucleotides are TGTGCCAGCAGCTCCCCAGGGAGCGGGCCCTACAATGAGCAGTTCTTC.

J is TRBJ1-1 and V is TRBV19; 7 nucleotides line up with TRBD1. V trimming: 5 bases; J trimming: 1 base; junction bases outside the gene matches: 7. The germline gives CDR1 LNHDA, CDR2 SQIVND (reference sequence). The CDR3 length is 15 residues. The CDR3 nucleotides are TGTGCCAGTAGTGCGTCGACAGGGTGGAACACTGAAGCTTTCTTT. It translates to CASSASTGWNTEAFF.

This clone was detected ten times or more. This chain connects TRBV7-8 to TRBJ1-5, with TRBD1 identical over 7 bases. Germline CDR1 and CDR2: SGHVS and FQNEAQ. J gave up 6 bases and V 5 bases, and 7 bases lay outside the gene matches. CDR3 length equals 14 residues. Here the CDR3 reads CASSLGTVPQPQHF. The CDR3 nucleotides are TGTGCCAGCAGCCTCGGGACAGTTCCTCAGCCCCAGCATTTT.

This chain connects TRBV10-3 to TRBJ1-2, with a tentative D call TRBD1 (5 bases). Trimming cost V 11 bases and J 3 bases, with 22 bases left between them. CDR1 and CDR2 (germline): ENHRY, SYGVKD. The CDR3 is made up of 15 amino acids. CDR3 loop: CALSAYPREDYGYTF. The CDR3 coding sequence is TGTGCCTTATCGGCCTATCCCAGGGAGGACTATGGCTACACCTTC.

The J gene is TRBJ2-4, the V gene TRBV19, with D perhaps matching TRBD1 (6 bases). V dropped 1 base and J dropped 7 bases, with 8 bases sitting between them. CDR1 LNHDA and CDR2 SQIVND come from the germline V gene (reference sequence). This CDR3 spans 13 amino acids. In DNA form, the CDR3 reads TGTGCCAGTAGTATAGGGCAGGGGAACATTCAGTACTTC. This codes for CASSIGQGNIQYF.

The chain combines TRBV2 with TRBJ2-2; 7 nucleotides match TRBD1. Germline lookup yields CDR1 SNHLY and CDR2 FYNNEI. V shed 7 bases, J shed 1 base, and the junction held 6 bases outside the gene matches. CDR3 size: 15 residues. The DNA for the CDR3 is TGTGCCAGCAACCTGCGACAGGGGAACACCGGGGAGCTGTTTTTT. This sequence encodes CASNLRQGNTGELFF. Full variable domain (remainder filled in from reference TRBV2 and TRBJ2-2): EPEVTQTPSHQVTQMGQEVILRCVPISNHLYFYWYRQILGQKVEFLVSFYNNEISEKSEIFDDQFSVERPDGSNFTLKIRSTKLEDSAMYFCASNLRQGNTGELFFGEGSRLTVL.